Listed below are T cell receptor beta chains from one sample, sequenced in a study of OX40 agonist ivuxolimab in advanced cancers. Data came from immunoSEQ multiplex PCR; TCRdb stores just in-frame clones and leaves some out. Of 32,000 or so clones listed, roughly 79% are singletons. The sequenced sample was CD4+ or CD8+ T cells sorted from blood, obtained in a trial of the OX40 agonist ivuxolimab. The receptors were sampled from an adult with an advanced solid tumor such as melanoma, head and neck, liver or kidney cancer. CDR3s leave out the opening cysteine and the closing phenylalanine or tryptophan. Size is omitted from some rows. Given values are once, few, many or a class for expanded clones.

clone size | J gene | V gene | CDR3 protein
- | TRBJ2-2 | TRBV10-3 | AISGQKKDTGELF
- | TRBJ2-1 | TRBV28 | ATSPGKRNNEQF
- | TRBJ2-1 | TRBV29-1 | SVEFRQYNEQF
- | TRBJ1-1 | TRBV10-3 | AIGDRGEEAF
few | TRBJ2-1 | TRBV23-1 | ASSQYTGSYNEQF
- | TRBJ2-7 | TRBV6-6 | ASRSTGISPYEQY
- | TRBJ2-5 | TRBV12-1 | ASSPKPGLAGRPQETQY
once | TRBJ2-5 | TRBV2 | ASSPSWGLETQY
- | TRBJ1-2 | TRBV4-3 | ASSLTGDHGYT
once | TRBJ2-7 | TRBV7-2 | ASSSIAGGYEQY
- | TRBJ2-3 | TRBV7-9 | ASSLTTDRPDTQY
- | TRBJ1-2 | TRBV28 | ASSLVLGTGTSYGYT
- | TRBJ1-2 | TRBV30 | ASGGRTNYGYT
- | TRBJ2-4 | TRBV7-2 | ASSFGGRMGNIQY